Presented here are 30 T cell receptor beta chains from one specimen sequenced in a study of blood T cell repertoires in COVID-19. The repertoire was sequenced with immunoSEQ multiplex PCR; TCRdb's copy has only in-frame clones and lacks some. The profile covers more than 250,000 clones, with just over 85% appearing a single time and more than 9% taken by the ten largest. The specimen was PBMCs or T cells enriched from blood (not recorded which). The receptors derive from a young woman who had recovered from COVID-19.

The genes are TRBV6-4 and TRBJ1-5; no clear D gene. V lost 5 bases and J lost 3, with 26 bases in between. The CDR3 runs to 19 residues. CDR1 and CDR2 (germline): MRHNA, SNTAGT. In DNA, the CDR3 is TGTGCCAGCAGTCAAAGCCCGACGAGCGGTGGACGGTTCAATCAGCCCCAGCATTTT. Its translation: CASSQSPTSGGRFNQPQHF.

The chain couples TRBV11-3 to TRBJ2-5, with 8 nucleotides matching TRBD1. Germline-derived CDR1 and CDR2 are SGHNT and YENEEA. CDR3 length: 16 amino acids. V dropped 1 base and J dropped 7; count of bases not matched to a gene: 11. CDR3 nucleotides: TGTGCCAGCAGCTTAGTGACAGGGGCCGGCCCCTCGACCCAGTACTTC. Translating it yields CASSLVTGAGPSTQYF.

The rearrangement uses TRBV6-9 and TRBJ2-6; D might be TRBD1 (5 bases). V gave up 5 bases and J gave up 11 bases, with 13 bases separating them. The CDR3 spans 13 residues. Germline lookup yields CDR1 MNHGY and CDR2 SVAAGI. The DNA of the CDR3 is TGTGCCAGCAGTCCGACAGAGTCCGACGTCCTGACTTTC. This codes for CASSPTESDVLTF.

The gene calls are TRBV6-5 and TRBJ2-7, with D maybe TRBD2 (5 bases). Germline V lookup: CDR1 MNHEY, CDR2 SVGAGI. Between the trimmed V and J ends, which lost 7 bases and 2 bases, there was a span of 18 bases. The length of the CDR3 is 15 residues. The CDR3 reads CASNSRGSRAYEQYF. The CDR3 DNA is TGTGCCAGCAACTCGCGAGGGTCTCGGGCCTACGAGCAGTACTTC.

V gene TRBV9 combines with J gene TRBJ2-1, with 13 bases fitting TRBD2. Germline V gene lookup returns CDR1 SGDLS and CDR2 YYNGEE. There are 17 residues in the CDR3. Trimming removed 3 bases from V and 0 bases from J; junction bases left unmatched: 3. CDR3 region: CASSGGLAGSSYNEQFF. The CDR3 DNA is TGTGCCAGCAGCGGGGGACTAGCGGGGAGCTCCTACAATGAGCAGTTCTTC.

This rearrangement joins TRBV9 to TRBJ1-2; 8 nucleotides match TRBD1. From germline, CDR1 is SGDLS and CDR2 YYNGEE. This CDR3 is 15 amino acids long. Trimming at V came to 5 bases and at J to 7 bases, leaving 13 bases not matched to a gene. The chain's CDR3 is CASRAIDRGGGGYTF. The CDR3 DNA reads as TGTGCCAGCAGAGCCATCGACAGGGGAGGAGGTGGCTACACCTTC.

The V and J genes are TRBV7-9 and TRBJ2-7; TRBD2 agrees at 11 bases. CDR1 SEHNR and CDR2 FQNEAQ come from the germline V gene (reference sequence). With V trimmed by 5 bases and J by 2 bases, 8 bases remained unmatched. The CDR3 is made up of 16 amino acids. CDR3 protein: CASSPEGSGRAYEQYF. CDR3 bases: TGTGCCAGCAGCCCGGAAGGTAGCGGGAGGGCCTACGAGCAGTACTTC.

The V call is TRBV3-1 (or the pseudogene TRBV3-2), the J call TRBJ1-6; D is uncertain. The ends were cut back, 1 base at V and 10 bases at J, with 5 bases in the middle. The CDR3 is 12 amino acids. Germline V gene sequence: CDR1 LGHDT, CDR2 YNNKEL (reference sequence). In nucleotides, the CDR3 is TGTGCCAGCAGCCAAGGGGCCTCACCCCTCCACTTT. Amino acids: CASSQGASPLHF.

This clone was detected only once. The V and J genes are TRBV11-1 and TRBJ2-2, with 7 bases aligning to TRBD1. The CDR3 spans 15 residues. Germline V lookup: CDR1 SGHAT, CDR2 FQDESV (reference sequence). With V trimmed by 7 bases and J by 0 bases, 5 bases remained unmatched. CDR3 coding DNA: TGTGCCAGCACCAAGACAGGGACGAACACCGGGGAGCTGTTTTTT. This translates into CASTKTGTNTGELFF.

This chain connects TRBV30 to TRBJ1-1; no firm D call. Between the trimmed V and J ends, which lost 2 bases and 0 bases, there was a span of 13 bases. The V gene's germline CDR1 is GTSNPN and CDR2 SVGIG (reference sequence). The CDR3 has 15 residues. The CDR3 loop is CAWSPQLHMNTEAFF. CDR3 coding DNA: TGTGCCTGGAGTCCACAGCTACACATGAACACTGAAGCTTTCTTT.

The CDR3 DNA sequence: TGCAGCGTTGAGTCAACTAGCAGATACACAGATACGCAGTATTTT. Protein product: CSVESTSRYTDTQYF. V is TRBV29-1 and J is TRBJ2-3; TRBD2 is a possible D gene (6 bases). Germline lookup yields CDR1 SQVTM and CDR2 ANQGSEA. The CDR3 extends over 15 amino acids. V shed 3 bases and J shed 2 bases, with 15 bases lying between them.

V and J are TRBV7-2 and TRBJ1-3; 11 bases fit TRBD1. Unmatched junction bases numbered 6, after V lost 1 base and J lost 4 bases. CDR3 length: 17 residues. CDR1 SGHTA and CDR2 FQGNSA come from the germline V gene. In nucleotides, the CDR3 is TGTGCCAGCAGCTTAGTATTGGGGACAGGGGGAGGAAACACCATATATTTT. Translating gives CASSLVLGTGGGNTIYF.

This clone was recorded a few times. V usage is TRBV2 and J usage is TRBJ2-5; a weak D match, TRBD2 (5 bases). Trimming pared 4 bases from V and 5 bases from J, leaving 14 bases between. Looked up from germline, CDR1 is SNHLY and CDR2 is FYNNEI. This CDR3 is 14 amino acids long. The CDR3 loop reads CASSARSGEETQYF. CDR3 nucleotide sequence: TGTGCCAGCAGTGCCCGGAGTGGGGAGGAGACCCAGTACTTC. Full variable domain (remainder filled in from reference TRBV2 and TRBJ2-5): EPEVTQTPSHQVTQMGQEVILRCVPISNHLYFYWYRQILGQKVEFLVSFYNNEISEKSEIFDDQFSVERPDGSNFTLKIRSTKLEDSAMYFCASSARSGEETQYFGPGTRLLVL.

The chain joins TRBV9 to TRBJ1-4; perhaps TRBD1 as D (6 bases). This CDR3 contains 15 residues. Trimming cost V 1 base and J 3 bases, with 10 bases left between them. CDR1 is SGDLS and CDR2 is YYNGEE in the germline V gene. In DNA, the CDR3 is TGTGCCAGCAGCGTACAGGGGATAGCTAATGAAAAACTGTTTTTT. Translating it yields CASSVQGIANEKLFF.

The gene calls are TRBV28 and TRBJ2-7; 12 positions agree with TRBD1. The CDR3 contains 17 residues. Germline trimming cut 7 bases from V and 2 bases from J; bases unmatched to any gene: 12. CDR1 and CDR2 (germline): MDHEN, SYDVKM. As DNA, the CDR3 is TGTGCCAGCACCCCGGGGGGACAGGGGGCTAGGACCTACGAGCAGTACTTC. Its protein is CASTPGGQGARTYEQYF.

The genes are TRBV3-1 (or the pseudogene TRBV3-2) and TRBJ2-5; D might be TRBD2 (6 bases). V was pared by 3 bases and J by 5 bases, with 7 bases between. Looked up from germline, CDR1 is LGHDT and CDR2 is YNNKEL (reference sequence). The CDR3 consists of 12 residues. This CDR3 reads CASSHGGETQYF. The CDR3 coding sequence is TGTGCCAGCAGCCATGGAGGGGAGACCCAGTACTTC.

This clone appeared a few times. The chain recombines TRBV9 with TRBJ1-6; D unresolved. Germline loops: CDR1 SGDLS, CDR2 YYNGEE. Between the trimmed V and J ends, which lost 7 bases and 13 bases, there was a span of 9 bases. The CDR3 extends over 10 amino acids. CDR3 sequence reads: CASEATPLHF. CDR3 DNA sequence: TGTGCCAGCGAAGCGACTCCCCTCCACTTT. Drawing the rest from reference TRBV9 and TRBJ1-6, the complete variable domain is DSGVTQTPKHLITATGQRVTLRCSPRSGDLSVYWYQQSLDQGLQFLIQYYNGEERAKGNILERFSAQQFPDLHSELNLSSLELGDSALYFCASEATPLHFGNGTRLTVT.

The rearrangement links TRBV5-1 to TRBJ1-2, with a tentative D call TRBD1 (5 bases). CDR1 is SGHRS and CDR2 is YFSETQ in the germline V gene. Trimming took 7 bases from V and 4 from J, leaving 26 bases between them. The CDR3 length is 17 residues. CDR3 region: CASALGLPTIGGYGYTF. The CDR3 DNA reads as TGCGCCAGCGCGCTAGGACTACCGACAATTGGGGGCTATGGCTACACCTTC.

The chain joins TRBV5-1 to TRBJ1-1; unclear D gene. Trimming took off 6 bases at V and 1 base at J, with 13 bases between the two ends. CDR1 and CDR2 (germline): SGHRS, YFSETQ. The CDR3 is 14 residues long. CDR3 nucleotide sequence: TGCGCCAGCAACGTGGGAGAGCGGAACACTGAAGCTTTCTTT. It yields the protein CASNVGERNTEAFF.

The chain is built from TRBV15 and TRBJ1-4, with 8 bases aligning to TRBD1. This CDR3 contains 16 residues. Looked up from germline, CDR1 is LNHNV and CDR2 is YYDKDF (reference sequence). V gave up 5 bases and J gave up 4 bases; unmatched junction bases: 9. CDR3 loop: CATSDHLDRVNEKLFF. CDR3 DNA sequence: TGTGCCACCAGCGATCATCTGGACAGGGTTAATGAAAAACTGTTTTTT.

The J gene is TRBJ2-3, the V gene TRBV28, with 7 bases fitting TRBD1. This CDR3 region has 17 residues. V shed 7 bases and J 3 bases; nucleotides not matched to a gene: 16. The germline V gene has CDR1 MDHEN and CDR2 SYDVKM. The CDR3 sequence: CASNLRTGLSSTDTQYF. CDR3 nucleotide sequence: TGTGCCAGCAACCTACGGACAGGCCTTAGTTCGACAGATACGCAGTATTTT.

J is TRBJ2-1 and V is TRBV3-1 (or the pseudogene TRBV3-2); 8 nucleotides line up with TRBD2. CDR3 length equals 15 residues. Trimming at V came to 2 bases and at J to 3 bases, leaving 3 bases not matched to a gene. Germline values: CDR1 LGHDT, CDR2 YNNKEL (reference sequence). The DNA for the CDR3 is TGTGCCAGCAGCCAACGTCTAGCGGGCTACAATGAGCAGTTCTTC. Amino acids: CASSQRLAGYNEQFF.

V usage is TRBV27 and J usage is TRBJ1-2; 9 bases agree with TRBD1. Germline-derived CDR1 and CDR2 are MNHEY and SMNVEV (reference sequence). J was trimmed by 8 bases and V by 1 base; bases with no gene match: 8. This CDR3 has 15 amino acids. For the CDR3, the DNA is TGTGCCAGCAGTTTATTCGGGGGACAGGGAAACGGCTACACCTTC. Its protein is CASSLFGGQGNGYTF.

V gene TRBV29-1 combines with J gene TRBJ2-7; 14 bases are a match to TRBD2. Germline V gene lookup returns CDR1 SQVTM and CDR2 ANQGSEA. The CDR3 covers 15 residues. Trimming at V came to 0 bases and at J to 7 bases, leaving 5 bases not matched to a gene. In DNA form, the CDR3 reads TGCAGCGTTGAAGACGGGACTAGCGGGAGTAGTGAGCAGTACTTC. This codes for CSVEDGTSGSSEQYF.

V and J are TRBV5-1 and TRBJ2-7; D ambiguous. CDR3 size: 15 residues. CDR1 SGHRS and CDR2 YFSETQ come from the germline V gene. The V end was cut by 0 bases, the J end by 0 bases, with 10 bases between. The CDR3 spells CASSLEWRSSYEQYF. The DNA of the CDR3 is TGCGCCAGCAGCTTGGAGTGGAGAAGCTCCTACGAGCAGTACTTC.

V is TRBV13 and J is TRBJ1-1, with D perhaps matching TRBD1 (6 bases). V was cut by 5 bases and J by 11 bases, with 12 bases left in between. The germline V gene encodes CDR1 PRHDT and CDR2 FYEKMQ (reference sequence). The CDR3 contains 11 residues. CDR3 in amino acids: CASSVGQMAFF. The CDR3 bases are TGTGCCAGCAGCGTGGGACAAATGGCTTTCTTT. The full variable domain, rest sourced from reference TRBV13 and TRBJ1-1, is AAGVIQSPRHLIKEKRETATLKCYPIPRHDTVYWYQQGPGQDPQFLISFYEKMQSDKGSIPDRFSAQQFSDYHSELNMSSLELGDSALYFCASSVGQMAFFGQGTRLTVV.

The CDR3 coding sequence is TGTGCCAGCAGCTTATCCATGGGTAGCGGGAGGGATACGCAGTATTTT. Its protein is CASSLSMGSGRDTQYF. This chain connects TRBV7-9 to TRBJ2-3, with 10 bases lining up with TRBD2. Unmatched junction bases numbered 8, after V lost 2 bases and J lost 6 bases. Germline V gene data show CDR1 as SEHNR and CDR2 as FQNEAQ (reference sequence). There are 16 residues in the CDR3.

In this sample, this clone turned up a few times. The chain uses TRBV3-1 (or the pseudogene TRBV3-2) and TRBJ2-7, with TRBD1 as a possible D gene (6 bases). The germline V gene encodes CDR1 LGHDT and CDR2 YNNKEL (reference sequence). The V end was cut by 2 bases, the J end by 10 bases, with 12 bases between. The CDR3 sequence is 12 residues long. The CDR3 region is CASSQRAGEQYF. In nucleotides, the CDR3 is TGTGCCAGCAGCCAACGGGCAGGGGAACAGTACTTC.

This clone was observed once. The genes are TRBV9 and TRBJ2-7, with D perhaps matching TRBD1 (6 bases). V dropped 3 bases and J dropped 2 bases, with 21 bases sitting between them. The CDR3 covers 17 residues. Germline CDR1 SGDLS, CDR2 YYNGEE. In DNA form, the CDR3 reads TGTGCCAGCAGCGAGAATAAGGGCGGGCAGGGGACCTACGAGCAGTACTTC. Its protein is CASSENKGGQGTYEQYF.

The chain recombines TRBV9 with TRBJ1-6; D is uncertain. Germline V gene data show CDR1 as SGDLS and CDR2 as YYNGEE. Trimming pared 0 bases from V and 4 bases from J, leaving 8 bases between. The CDR3 is 15 amino acids. CDR3 nucleotides: TGTGCCAGCAGCGTAGACGGGGTTTATAATTCACCCCTCCACTTT. It yields the protein CASSVDGVYNSPLHF.